These T cell receptor beta chains were read from a single sample in a study of T-cell memory formation after mild COVID-19. One entry per CDR3 protein results from TCRdb running MiXCR on the 5' RACE reads. The repertoire holds tens of thousands of distinct CDR3 sequences, with 9% to 15% as singletons. The sample was PBMCs or a T cell subset sorted from them (not recorded which). The receptors were gathered from a man aged 18 to 30 who had mild COVID-19 (a few samples of this study predate the infection). Cell type and time point are not known. Both conserved end residues are part of each CDR3. The D gene is left open where the match is weak. Only part of the rows carry a size: once, few, many, or a class if the clone is expanded.

CASSFGTGGYGYTF | TGTGCCAGCAGCTTCGGGACAGGGGGCTATGGCTACACCTTC | TRBD1 | TRBV7-2 | few | TRBJ1-2
CASSLELAGWAAKNIQYF | TGTGCCAGCAGCTTAGAGTTGGCGGGGTGGGCTGCCAAAAACATTCAGTACTTC | - | TRBV7-8 | many | TRBJ2-4
CASSFEQYF | TGCGCCAGCAGTTTCGAGCAGTACTTC | - | TRBV5-1 | - | TRBJ2-7
CASSPASGRVDQPQHF | TGTGCCAGCAGCCCTGCTTCGGGCAGGGTGGATCAGCCCCAGCATTTT | - | TRBV7-9 | - | TRBJ1-5
CASSYSTLGTDTQYF | TGTGCCAGCAGTTACTCGACACTCGGCACAGATACGCAGTATTTT | - | TRBV6-2/TRBV6-3 | - | TRBJ2-3
CASRLTTEQYF | TGTGCCAGCAGACTTACCACCGAGCAGTACTTC | - | TRBV6-1 | many | TRBJ2-7
CASSPYRTTLYNEQFF | TGTGCCAGCAGCCCTTATCGGACTACCCTCTACAATGAGCAGTTCTTC | - | TRBV7-3 | few | TRBJ2-1
CASSYVLGLRKAFF | TGTGCCAGCAGTTACGTACTTGGCCTGCGCAAAGCTTTCTTT | - | TRBV6-5 | few | TRBJ1-1
CASGYSSGNTIYF | TGTGCTAGTGGTTACAGCTCTGGAAACACCATATATTTT | - | TRBV12-5 | few | TRBJ1-3
CASSSTGNTDTQYF | TGTGCCAGCAGCTCAACCGGGAACACAGATACGCAGTATTTT | - | TRBV7-2 | few | TRBJ2-3
CASSWNQETQYF | TGCGCCAGCAGCTGGAACCAAGAGACCCAGTACTTC | - | TRBV5-1 | many | TRBJ2-5
CASSPGGSDTQYF | TGTGCCAGCTCACCAGGGGGATCAGATACGCAGTATTTT | - | TRBV18 | few | TRBJ2-3
CSSSSLETQYF | TGTTCCAGCAGTTCGTTAGAGACCCAGTACTTC | - | TRBV12-3/TRBV12-4 | - | TRBJ2-5
CASSPGTATGELFF | TGTGCCAGCTCACCCGGGACAGCCACCGGGGAGCTGTTTTTT | TRBD1 | TRBV18 | many | TRBJ2-2
CASSQSQDYGYTF | TGTGCCAGCAGCCAATCACAGGACTATGGCTACACCTTC | - | TRBV12-3/TRBV12-4 | few | TRBJ1-2
CASSLDRGETQYF | TGTGCCAGCAGCTTAGACCGGGGAGAGACCCAGTACTTC | - | TRBV11-3 | many | TRBJ2-5
CASKGTLDNEQFF | TGTGCCAGCAAGGGGACCCTTGACAATGAGCAGTTCTTC | - | TRBV2 | - | TRBJ2-1
CASGGGAPEEQYF | TGTGCCAGCGGCGGGGGGGCTCCGGAGGAGCAGTACTTC | TRBD2 | TRBV6-1 | few | TRBJ2-7
CASSFGTGGGGELFF | TGTGCCAGCAGTTTCGGGACAGGGGGAGGCGGGGAGCTGTTTTTT | TRBD1 | TRBV12-3/TRBV12-4 | - | TRBJ2-2
CSPGQGPAPQHF | TGCAGCCCGGGACAGGGGCCGGCGCCCCAGCATTTT | TRBD1 | TRBV29-1 | - | TRBJ1-5
CASSRQGPTNSPLHF | TGTGCCAGCAGCAGACAGGGGCCTACCAATTCACCCCTCCACTTT | TRBD1 | TRBV11-2 | medium-sized | TRBJ1-6
CAGQWGGGGETQYF | TGTGCCGGACAATGGGGGGGAGGAGGAGAGACCCAGTACTTC | TRBD2 | TRBV6-1 | few | TRBJ2-5
CASSLAGSPTGELFF | TGCGCCAGCAGCTTGGCAGGGTCTCCCACCGGGGAGCTGTTTTTT | - | TRBV5-1 | many | TRBJ2-2
CASSYLTGGNQPQHF | TGTGCCAGCAGTTACCTTACAGGGGGCAATCAGCCCCAGCATTTT | TRBD1 | TRBV6-2/TRBV6-3 | few | TRBJ1-5
CASSPGPPGDGYTF | TGTGCCAGCAGTCCCGGACCTCCCGGGGATGGCTACACCTTC | - | TRBV12-3/TRBV12-4 | - | TRBJ1-2
CASSAGLATETQYF | TGTGCCAGCAGCGCGGGACTAGCTACAGAGACCCAGTACTTC | - | TRBV21-1 | few | TRBJ2-5
CASSDRTGLNTEAFF | TGTGCCAGCAGTGACCGGACAGGGCTGAACACTGAAGCTTTCTTT | TRBD1 | TRBV2 | many | TRBJ1-1
CSARDLETQYF | TGCAGTGCTAGAGATTTAGAGACCCAGTACTTC | - | TRBV20-1 | few | TRBJ2-5
CASSSHRATNTEAFF | TGTGCCAGCAGTTCCCACAGGGCCACGAACACTGAAGCTTTCTTT | - | TRBV12-3/TRBV12-4 | many | TRBJ1-1
CASSISGGSGSDEQFF | TGTGCCAGCAGTATTAGCGGGGGCAGTGGTTCGGATGAGCAGTTCTTC | TRBD2 | TRBV6-5 | - | TRBJ2-1
CSAIRRQFANTGELFF | TGCAGTGCTATCAGGAGACAGTTCGCGAACACCGGGGAGCTGTTTTTT | - | TRBV20-1 | few | TRBJ2-2
CASSPQGNSGYTF | TGTGCCAGCAGCCCTCAGGGGAATTCTGGCTACACCTTC | - | TRBV7-2 | many | TRBJ1-2
CAKTGELFF | TGCGCCAAAACCGGGGAGCTGTTTTTT | - | TRBV5-1 | few | TRBJ2-2
CASSQGHRDEKLFF | TGCGCCAGCAGCCAAGGGCACAGGGACGAAAAACTGTTTTTT | - | TRBV4-3 | - | TRBJ1-4
CASSSGQAPDNEQFF | TGTGCCAGCAGTTCGGGACAGGCCCCTGACAATGAGCAGTTCTTC | TRBD1 | TRBV6-2/TRBV6-3 | many | TRBJ2-1
CASSRDRNQETQYF | TGTGCCAGCAGCCGAGACAGGAACCAAGAGACCCAGTACTTC | - | TRBV7-7 | few | TRBJ2-5
CASSPWTGGYGYTF | TGTGCCAGCAGCCCTTGGACAGGGGGCTATGGCTACACCTTC | TRBD1 | TRBV11-2 | - | TRBJ1-2
CASRRQATTNEKLFF | TGTGCCAGCAGGCGCCAGGCAACAACTAATGAAAAACTGTTTTTT | - | TRBV6-1 | - | TRBJ1-4
CASSPTGPRGDEQFF | TGCGCCAGCAGCCCTACTGGACCCAGGGGAGATGAGCAGTTCTTC | - | TRBV4-1 | few | TRBJ2-1
CASSPRLRDSEAFF | TGCGCCAGCAGCCCACGTCTCCGGGACAGTGAAGCTTTCTTT | TRBD1 | TRBV4-1 | once | TRBJ1-1
CASSPGLAAGEQFF | TGTGCCAGCAGTCCCGGACTAGCAGCAGGAGAGCAGTTCTTC | TRBD2 | TRBV6-2/TRBV6-3 | many | TRBJ2-1
CASSHNPGAGNTIYF | TGTGCCAGCAGCCATAACCCCGGGGCTGGAAACACCATATATTTT | - | TRBV3-1 | - | TRBJ1-3
CASSFKETTEAFF | TGTGCCAGCAGTTTTAAAGAGACCACTGAAGCTTTCTTT | - | TRBV27 | many | TRBJ1-1
CASSSHQNTDTQYF | TGTGCCAGCAGTTCTCACCAGAACACAGATACGCAGTATTTT | - | TRBV6-6 | - | TRBJ2-3
CASGNMGQGSTEAFF | TGTGCCAGCGGGAATATGGGACAGGGCAGCACTGAAGCTTTCTTT | TRBD1 | TRBV4-2 | few | TRBJ1-1
CSASLRNEQFF | TGCAGTGCTAGCCTAAGGAATGAGCAGTTCTTC | - | TRBV20-1 | - | TRBJ2-1
CASSETRFNEQFF | TGTGCCAGCAGCGAAACTAGATTCAATGAGCAGTTCTTC | - | TRBV7-2 | - | TRBJ2-1
CASSGTQTDTQYF | TGTGCCAGCAGCGGGACCCAGACAGATACGCAGTATTTT | - | TRBV5-4 | few | TRBJ2-3
CASSYRVSGGREQYF | TGTGCCAGCAGTTACCGGGTGTCAGGGGGGCGCGAGCAGTACTTC | - | TRBV6-5 | many | TRBJ2-7
CASSRWGGEGQPQHF | TGCGCCAGCAGCCGCTGGGGGGGTGAAGGTCAGCCCCAGCATTTT | - | TRBV5-1 | - | TRBJ1-5